This T cell receptor (beta chain) was identified during a study of blood T cell repertoires in COVID-19. Study-wide context: Sites across the United States, Italy and Spain contributed samples from acute and convalescent COVID-19. In each case, the material was cDNA or gDNA derived from T cells, B-cell-depleted T cells, or PBMCs.

V trimming: 3 bases; J trimming: 1 base; junction bases outside the gene matches: 5. This CDR3 contains 16 residues. Germline CDR1 reads SNHLY; CDR2 reads FYNNEI. In the study's own analysis: Quantification of nucleated cells was approximated via reference gene primer amplification. This table comes from immunoSEQ multiplex PCR, and its TCRdb copy is limited to in-frame clones, with some not included. That table supplies the V and J calls and clone size; D and trimming were determined from the DNA. The sample shows more than 60,000 clones, 70% to 90% of them seen only once. Sequenced: peripheral blood. The receptor's source is a man aged 55-75 years with acute or convalescent COVID-19. The chain has TRBV2 and TRBJ1-5; 8 nucleotides align to TRBD1. CDR3 nucleotide sequence: TGTGCCAGCAGTGACCAGGGGGCGGGGAGCAATCAGCCCCAGCATTTT. It specifies CASSDQGAGSNQPQHF.